This passage covers 2 T cell receptor beta chains from one sample sequenced in a study of regulatory T cells in long-lasting Graves disease. Building of the TCR beta libraries involved iRepertoire HTBI primers and Arm-PCR of CDR3 regions. Each CDR3 protein gets one entry after TCRdb re-called the multiplex PCR reads with MiXCR. Of roughly 560,000 distinct CDR3 sequences listed, around 13% were seen once; the top ten hold 7.5% to 9%. The time point is: newly diagnosed GD, antithyroid drugs for less than 3 months. Extracted RNA from PBMCs served as the source of the TCR library. This sample also belongs to another study, concerning T cells in Graves' hyperthyroidism and ophthalmopathy.

Sequenced here: peripheral blood mononuclear cells (PBMCs), sampled at new diagnosis, from a patient treated with antithyroid drugs. Receptor source: a woman aged 25-40 years with Graves disease.

CDR3 DNA sequence: TGTGCCAGCAGCTCCCGACCGGGGTCCTCCTACAATGAGCAGTTCTTC. As protein: CASSSRPGSSYNEQFF. The rearrangement links TRBV7-2 to TRBJ2-1, with a weak D call TRBD2 (5 bases). This CDR3 has 16 amino acids. V was cut by 4 bases and J by 0 bases, with 13 bases left in between. Germline CDR1 is SGHTA and CDR2 is FQGNSA.

The V and J genes are TRBV7-2 and TRBJ2-2, with D possibly matching TRBD2 (6 bases). This CDR3 region has 16 residues. V dropped 5 bases and J dropped 6 bases, with 19 bases sitting between them. The germline CDR1 and CDR2 sequences are SGHTA and FQGNSA. CDR3: CASSAVPRLVPGELFF. The CDR3, as DNA: TGTGCCAGCAGCGCAGTACCCCGACTAGTCCCCGGGGAGCTGTTTTTT.